The 8 T cell receptor beta chains in this list originate from one sample, sequenced in a study of cytomegalovirus exposure and HLA in healthy donors. The PCR contained 60 Vbeta and 13 Jbeta primers. Sequenced by immunoSEQ multiplex PCR; TCRdb stores in-frame clones only, minus some. The table shows over 150,000 clones, with 70% to 80% occurring only once. Sequences were obtained from PBMCs. The receptors come from a man aged 25-40 years in good health and CMV-seropositive.

The chain uses TRBV6-5 and TRBJ1-3; possibly TRBD1 for D (5 bases). Germline CDR1 is MNHEY and CDR2 is SVGAGI. The CDR3 totals 15 residues. The ends were cut back, 6 bases at V and 0 bases at J, with 12 bases in the middle. CDR3 sequence reads: CASRLSDSSGNTIYF. The CDR3 nucleotides are TGTGCCAGCAGGCTATCTGACAGCTCTGGAAACACCATATATTTT.

The DNA of the CDR3 is TGCGCCAGCAGCTTTCAGGGCAGAGGTGAGCAGTTCTTC. It codes for CASSFQGRGEQFF. The V gene is TRBV5-1, the J gene TRBJ2-1; possibly TRBD1 for D (5 bases). Looked up from germline, CDR1 is SGHRS and CDR2 is YFSETQ. Trimming left V 2 bases short and J 9 bases short, with 12 bases between. The CDR3 totals 13 residues.

The V gene is TRBV19, the J gene TRBJ1-6; possible D gene TRBD1, 6 bases. The germline gives CDR1 LNHDA, CDR2 SQIVND (reference sequence). The CDR3 covers 14 residues. V was trimmed by 9 bases and J by 4 bases, leaving 13 bases between them. CDR3 residues: CASGQPTYNSPLHF. Here the CDR3 DNA reads TGTGCCAGCGGACAGCCTACTTATAATTCACCCCTCCACTTT. Using reference TRBV19 and TRBJ1-6 for the parts outside the CDR3, the full variable domain is DGGITQSPKYLFRKEGQNVTLSCEQNLNHDAMYWYRQDPGQGLRLIYYSQIVNDFQKGDIAEGYSVSREKKESFPLTVTSAQKNPTAFYLCASGQPTYNSPLHFGNGTRLTVT.

V usage is TRBV7-6 and J usage is TRBJ2-5; TRBD1 agrees at 9 bases. The CDR3 loop spans 15 amino acids. Germline CDR1 reads SGHVS; CDR2 reads FNYEAQ. J lost 5 bases, V lost 3 bases, and 7 bases had no gene match. CDR3 residues: CASSLWTGAGETQYF. CDR3 coding DNA: TGTGCCAGCAGCTTGTGGACAGGGGCGGGGGAGACCCAGTACTTC.

This chain uses TRBV7-2 with TRBJ2-2; 7 bases line up with TRBD2. After removal of 1 base from V and 4 bases from J, the junction contained 6 bases not matched to a gene. This CDR3 comprises 16 residues. Germline CDR1 is SGHTA and CDR2 is FQGNSA. CDR3: CASSLVVGGSTGELFF. CDR3 DNA sequence: TGTGCCAGCAGCTTAGTCGTGGGGGGGAGCACCGGGGAGCTGTTTTTT.

The CDR3 sequence: CASSLGQGQARTDTQYF. The DNA of the CDR3 is TGCGCCAGCAGCTTGGGGCAGGGGCAAGCTAGAACAGATACGCAGTATTTT. This chain links TRBV5-1 with TRBJ2-3; possibly TRBD1 for D (6 bases). Trimming removed 0 bases at V and 3 bases at J, with 17 bases between. The germline V gene has CDR1 SGHRS and CDR2 YFSETQ. The CDR3 length is 17 residues.

The chain carries TRBV20-1 and TRBJ1-2, with 8 bases aligning to TRBD1. The CDR3 covers 11 residues. Germline values: CDR1 DFQATT, CDR2 SNEGSKA (reference sequence). V lost 7 bases, J lost 5 bases, and 3 bases stayed unmatched. DNA for the CDR3: TGCAGTGTTACAGGGGGGTATGGCTACACCTTC. Protein sequence: CSVTGGYGYTF.

The chain links TRBV4-3 to TRBJ2-3, with TRBD1 identical over 11 bases. The CDR3 totals 17 residues. V was pared by 0 bases and J by 4 bases, with 6 bases of the junction left unmatched. CDR1 LGHNA and CDR2 YSLEER come from the germline V gene. CDR3 bases: TGCGCCAGCAGCCAAGAAAGAGGGACAGGGGGACCAGATACGCAGTATTTT. Encoded protein: CASSQERGTGGPDTQYF.